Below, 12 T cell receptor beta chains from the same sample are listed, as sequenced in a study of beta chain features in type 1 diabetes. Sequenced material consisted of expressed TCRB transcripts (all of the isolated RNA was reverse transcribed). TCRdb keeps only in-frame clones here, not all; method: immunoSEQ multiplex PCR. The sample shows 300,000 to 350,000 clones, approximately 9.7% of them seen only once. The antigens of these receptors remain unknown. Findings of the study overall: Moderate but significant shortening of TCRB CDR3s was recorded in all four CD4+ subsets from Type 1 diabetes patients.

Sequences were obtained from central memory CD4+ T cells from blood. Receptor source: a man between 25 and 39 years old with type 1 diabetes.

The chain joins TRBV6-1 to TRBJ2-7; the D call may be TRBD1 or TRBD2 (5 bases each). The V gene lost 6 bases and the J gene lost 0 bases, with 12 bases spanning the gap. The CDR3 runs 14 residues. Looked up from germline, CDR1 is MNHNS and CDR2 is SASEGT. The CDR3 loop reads CASSDLGTSYEQYF. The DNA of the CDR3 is TGTGCCAGCAGCGACTTAGGGACCTCCTACGAGCAGTACTTC.

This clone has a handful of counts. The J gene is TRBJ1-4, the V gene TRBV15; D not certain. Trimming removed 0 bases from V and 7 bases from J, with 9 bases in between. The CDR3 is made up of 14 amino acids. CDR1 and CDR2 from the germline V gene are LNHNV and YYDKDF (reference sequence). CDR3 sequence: CATSRDVISEKLFF. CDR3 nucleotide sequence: TGTGCCACCAGCAGAGATGTAATCAGTGAAAAACTGTTTTTT.

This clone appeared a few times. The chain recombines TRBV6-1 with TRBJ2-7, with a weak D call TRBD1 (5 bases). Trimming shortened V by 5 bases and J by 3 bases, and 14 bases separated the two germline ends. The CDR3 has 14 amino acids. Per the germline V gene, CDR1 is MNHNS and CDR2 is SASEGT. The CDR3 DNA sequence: TGTGCCAGCAGTCTACAGGATCGCGACTACGAGCAGTACTTC. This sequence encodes CASSLQDRDYEQYF.

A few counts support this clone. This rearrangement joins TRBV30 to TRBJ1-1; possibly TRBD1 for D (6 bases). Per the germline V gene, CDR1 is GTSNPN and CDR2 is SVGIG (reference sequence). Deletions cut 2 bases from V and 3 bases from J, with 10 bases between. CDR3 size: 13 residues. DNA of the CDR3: TGTGCCTGGAGTCTGACAGGCGACACTGAAGCTTTCTTT. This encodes CAWSLTGDTEAFF.

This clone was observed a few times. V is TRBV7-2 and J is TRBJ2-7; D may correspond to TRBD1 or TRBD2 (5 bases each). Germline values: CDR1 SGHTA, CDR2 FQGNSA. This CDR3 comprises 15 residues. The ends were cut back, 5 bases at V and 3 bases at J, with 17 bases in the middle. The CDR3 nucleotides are TGTGCCAGCAGCCCATTGAGGGGCCCGTTCTACGAGCAGTACTTC. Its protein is CASSPLRGPFYEQYF.

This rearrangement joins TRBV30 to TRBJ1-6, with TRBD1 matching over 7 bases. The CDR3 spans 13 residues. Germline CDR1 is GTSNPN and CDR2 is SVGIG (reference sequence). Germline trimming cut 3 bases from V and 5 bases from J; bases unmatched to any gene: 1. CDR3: CAWSGTDNSPLHF. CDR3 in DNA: TGTGCCTGGAGCGGGACAGATAATTCACCCCTCCACTTT.

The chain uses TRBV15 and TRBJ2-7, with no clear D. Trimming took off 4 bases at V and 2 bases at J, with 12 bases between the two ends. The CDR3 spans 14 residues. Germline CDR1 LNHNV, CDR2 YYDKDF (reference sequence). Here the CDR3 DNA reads TGTGCCACCAGCACGGGTGGGGTCCCCTACGAGCAGTACTTC. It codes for CATSTGGVPYEQYF.

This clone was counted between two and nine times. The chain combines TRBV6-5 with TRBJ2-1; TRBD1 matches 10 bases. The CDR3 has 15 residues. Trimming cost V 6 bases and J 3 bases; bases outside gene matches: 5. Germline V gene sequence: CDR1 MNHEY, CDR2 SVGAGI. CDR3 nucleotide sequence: TGTGCCAGCAGGCTCCGGACAGGGGGCTACAATGAGCAGTTCTTC. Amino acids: CASRLRTGGYNEQFF.

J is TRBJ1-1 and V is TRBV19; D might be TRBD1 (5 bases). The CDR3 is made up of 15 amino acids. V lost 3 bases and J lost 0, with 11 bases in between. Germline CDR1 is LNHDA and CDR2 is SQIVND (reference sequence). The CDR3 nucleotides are TGTGCCAGTAGTATTAGGGAGGGGATGAACACTGAAGCTTTCTTT. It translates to CASSIREGMNTEAFF.

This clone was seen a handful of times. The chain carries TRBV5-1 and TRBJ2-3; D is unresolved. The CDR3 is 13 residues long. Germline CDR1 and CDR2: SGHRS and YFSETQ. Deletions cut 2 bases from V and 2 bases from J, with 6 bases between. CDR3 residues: CASSLVPTDTQYF. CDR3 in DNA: TGCGCCAGCAGCTTAGTCCCCACAGATACGCAGTATTTT.

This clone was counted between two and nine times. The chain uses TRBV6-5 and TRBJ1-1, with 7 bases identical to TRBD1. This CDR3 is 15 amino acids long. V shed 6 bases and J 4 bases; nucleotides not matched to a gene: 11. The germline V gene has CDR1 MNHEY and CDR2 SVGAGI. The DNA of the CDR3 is TGTGCCAGCAGCCCTCAGACAGGGAGACGCACTGAAGCTTTCTTT. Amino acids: CASSPQTGRRTEAFF.

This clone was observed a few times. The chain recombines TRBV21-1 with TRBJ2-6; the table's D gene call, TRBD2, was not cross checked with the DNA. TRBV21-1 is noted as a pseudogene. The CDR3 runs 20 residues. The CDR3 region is CASSIILRCNGGSGANVLTF. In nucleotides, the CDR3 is TGTGCCAGCAGCATTATCCTTAGATGTAACGGGGGCTCTGGGGCCAACGTCCTGACTTTC.